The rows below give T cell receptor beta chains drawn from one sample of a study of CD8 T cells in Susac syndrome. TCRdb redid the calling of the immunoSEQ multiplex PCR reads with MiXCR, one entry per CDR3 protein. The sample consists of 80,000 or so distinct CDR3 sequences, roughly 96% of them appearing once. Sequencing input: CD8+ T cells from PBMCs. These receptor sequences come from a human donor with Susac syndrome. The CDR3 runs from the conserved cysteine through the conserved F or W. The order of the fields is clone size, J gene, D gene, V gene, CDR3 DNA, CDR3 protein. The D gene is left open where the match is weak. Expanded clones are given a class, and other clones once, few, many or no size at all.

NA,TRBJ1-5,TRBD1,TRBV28,TGTGCCAGCAGCACCGGGACAGGGGCCTATCAGCCCCAGCATTTT,CASSTGTGAYQPQHF
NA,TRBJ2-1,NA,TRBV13,TGTGCCAGCAGCTTAAAGCGTAGCTCCTACAATGAGCAGTTCTTC,CASSLKRSSYNEQFF
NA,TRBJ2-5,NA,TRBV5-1,TGCGCCAGCAGCGGTGGGACACCTACCCAAGAGACCCAGTACTTC,CASSGGTPTQETQYF
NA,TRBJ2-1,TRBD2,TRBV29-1,TGCAGCGTTGAGGGAACTAGCGGGGCTTACAATGAGCAGTTCTTC,CSVEGTSGAYNEQFF
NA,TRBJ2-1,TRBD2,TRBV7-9,TGTGCCAGCAGCTTCTGGGGACTAGGTGACAATGAGCAGTTCTTC,CASSFWGLGDNEQFF
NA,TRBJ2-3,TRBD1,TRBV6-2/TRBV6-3,TGTGCCAGCAGTATCATGGGACAGGGGGAAGCAGATACGCAGTATTTT,CASSIMGQGEADTQYF
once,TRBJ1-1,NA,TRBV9,TGTGCCAGCAGAGGAGGGGGAAGGAACACTGAAGCTTTCTTT,CASRGGGRNTEAFF
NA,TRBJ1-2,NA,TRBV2,TGTGCCAGCAGTGAATGGCGAGGTCCCTCTTATGGCTACACCTTC,CASSEWRGPSYGYTF
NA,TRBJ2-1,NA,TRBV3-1,TGTGCCAGCAGCCCTACTAGCTTGGGCGGTGAGCAGTTCTTC,CASSPTSLGGEQFF
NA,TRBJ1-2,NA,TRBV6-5,TGTGCCAGCAGTTACTCGGGGGGCTATGGCTACACCTTC,CASSYSGGYGYTF
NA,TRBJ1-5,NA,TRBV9,TGTGCCAGCAGCACAGGGACGGAAGGTCAGCCCCAGCATTTT,CASSTGTEGQPQHF
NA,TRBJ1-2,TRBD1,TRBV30,TGTGCCTGGGCACGAACCGGGACAGGCTATGGCTACACCTTC,CAWARTGTGYGYTF
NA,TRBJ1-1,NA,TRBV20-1,TGCAGTGCCCGGGAACTGAACACTGAAGCTTTCTTT,CSARELNTEAFF
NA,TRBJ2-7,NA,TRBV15,TGTGCCACCAGCAGAAACTTCCGGACAGCAACAGACGAGCAGTACTTC,CATSRNFRTATDEQYF
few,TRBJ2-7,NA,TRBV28,TGTGCCAGCAGTTCCCCCTACGAGCAGTACTTC,CASSSPYEQYF
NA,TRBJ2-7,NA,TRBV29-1,TGCAGCGTGGCCGGGACAAGATCCTACGAGCAGTACTTC,CSVAGTRSYEQYF
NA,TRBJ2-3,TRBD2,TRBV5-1,TGCGCCAGCAGCTCCATAGCGGGGTCTGATACGCAGTATTTT,CASSSIAGSDTQYF
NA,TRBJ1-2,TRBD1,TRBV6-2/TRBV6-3,TGTGCCAGCAGCCATGGGACAGGGAATGGCTACACCTTC,CASSHGTGNGYTF
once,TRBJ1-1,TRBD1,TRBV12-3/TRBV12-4,TGTGCCAGCAGACTGTCAGGGGGCACTGAAGCTTTCTTT,CASRLSGGTEAFF
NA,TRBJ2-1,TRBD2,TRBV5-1,TGCGCCAGCAGCTTGACTAGCGAAAATGAGCAGTTCTTC,CASSLTSENEQFF
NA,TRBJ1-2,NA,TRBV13,TGTGCCAGCAGCTTAACGGACGGGGGTGGCTACACCTTC,CASSLTDGGGYTF
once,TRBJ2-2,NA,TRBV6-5,TGTGCCAGCAGTTACCTTTGGGGGGTTCAGGCCGGGGAGCTGTTTTTT,CASSYLWGVQAGELFF
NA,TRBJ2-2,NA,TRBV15,TGTGCCACCAGCAACGGAAGGGGCGACGAGTCGGTCACCGGGGAGCTGTTTTTT,CATSNGRGDESVTGELFF
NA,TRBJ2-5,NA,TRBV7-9,TGTGCCAGCAGCGACCGGGACTGGGCGAAGTACTTC,CASSDRDWAKYF
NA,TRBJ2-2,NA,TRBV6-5,TGTGCCAGCAGTTACGGGAAGAACACCGGGGAGCTGTTTTTT,CASSYGKNTGELFF
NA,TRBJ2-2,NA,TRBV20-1,TGCAGCCCTAGACAGGCGACGAACACCGGGGAGCTGTTTTTT,CSPRQATNTGELFF
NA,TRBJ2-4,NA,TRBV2,TGTGCCAGCACACTTGTGGTAGCCAAAAACATTCAGTACTTC,CASTLVVAKNIQYF
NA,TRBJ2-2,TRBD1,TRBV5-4,TGTGCCAGCAGCGCCGGGACAGGGTCCACCGGGGAGCTGTTTTTT,CASSAGTGSTGELFF
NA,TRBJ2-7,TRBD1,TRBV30,TGTGCCTGGAGGGACAGGGGAATACGTGAGCAGTACTTC,CAWRDRGIREQYF
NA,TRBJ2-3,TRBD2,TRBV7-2,TGTGCCAGCAGCTTAGGTCCCCGTAGCGGGGATACGCAGTATTTT,CASSLGPRSGDTQYF
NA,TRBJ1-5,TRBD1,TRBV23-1,TGCGCCAGCAGTCAACCTGGGGACAGGGGGCGAAAGGAGGCTAATCAGCCCCAGCATTTT,CASSQPGDRGRKEANQPQHF
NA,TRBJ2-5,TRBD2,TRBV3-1,TGTGCCAGCAGCTATCGAACTAGCGGGAGTAGGGAGACCCAGTACTTC,CASSYRTSGSRETQYF
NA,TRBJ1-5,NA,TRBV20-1,TGCAGTGCTAGAGCCGTATCTGCGGGTCAGCCCCAGCATTTT,CSARAVSAGQPQHF
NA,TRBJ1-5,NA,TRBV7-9,TGTGCCAGCAGCTTCGGGGCAGGGAGTCAGCCCCAGCATTTT,CASSFGAGSQPQHF
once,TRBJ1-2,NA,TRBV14,TGTGCCAGCAGCCAAGGTACACTTCGGAATGGCTACACCTTC,CASSQGTLRNGYTF
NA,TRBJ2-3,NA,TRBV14,TGTGCCAGCAGCCAAGATCCAGGGCTTCGCACAGATACGCAGTATTTT,CASSQDPGLRTDTQYF
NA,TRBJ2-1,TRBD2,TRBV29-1,TGCAGCGCTGGACCCGGACTAGCGGGGTTCTATGAGCAGTTCTTC,CSAGPGLAGFYEQFF
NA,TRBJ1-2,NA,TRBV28,TGTGCCAGCAGTTTCTCGGCGTCCTATGGCTACACCTTC,CASSFSASYGYTF
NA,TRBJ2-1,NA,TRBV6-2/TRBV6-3,TGTGCCAGCAGTTATTGGGAGGATCAGTTCTTC,CASSYWEDQFF
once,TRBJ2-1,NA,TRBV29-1,TGCAGCGTCCTCACCGGCCAGCCCTCCTTTTACAATGAGCAGTTCTTC,CSVLTGQPSFYNEQFF
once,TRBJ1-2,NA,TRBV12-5,TGTGCTAGTGGCCCGGACCCCTCTAACTATGGCTACACCTTC,CASGPDPSNYGYTF
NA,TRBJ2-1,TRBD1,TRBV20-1,TGCAGTGCTAGAGATGACGACAGGGTGTCCTACAATGAGCAGTTCTTC,CSARDDDRVSYNEQFF
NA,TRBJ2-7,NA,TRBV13,TGTGCCAGCAGTCAGGCGGAGGACATTACCTACGAGCAGTACTTC,CASSQAEDITYEQYF
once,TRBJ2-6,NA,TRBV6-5,TGTGCCAGCCGTGTGCTCTCTGGGGCCAACGTCCTGACTTTC,CASRVLSGANVLTF
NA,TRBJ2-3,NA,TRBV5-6,TGTGCCAGCAGCCCCCCCGCGGGCACAGATACGCAGTATTTT,CASSPPAGTDTQYF
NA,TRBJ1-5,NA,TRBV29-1,TGCAGCGTTCTCCCGGGAGGCAATCAGCCCCAGCATTTT,CSVLPGGNQPQHF
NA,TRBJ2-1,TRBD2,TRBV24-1,TGTGCCACCAGTGCTCTAGCGGGAAGTGGGAACAATGAGCAGTTCTTC,CATSALAGSGNNEQFF
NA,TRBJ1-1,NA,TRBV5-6,TGTGCCAGCAGACAGGACCCGAACACTGAAGCTTTCTTT,CASRQDPNTEAFF
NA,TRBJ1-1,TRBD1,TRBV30,TGTGCCTGGAGCGACAGGGTTACTGAAGCTTTCTTT,CAWSDRVTEAFF
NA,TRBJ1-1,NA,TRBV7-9,TGTGCCAGCAGCTGGGACGGAATGAACACTGAAGCTTTCTTT,CASSWDGMNTEAFF
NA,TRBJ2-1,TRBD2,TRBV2,TGTGCCAGGACTAGCGGCCTCTCGCAGGAGCAGTTCTTC,CARTSGLSQEQFF
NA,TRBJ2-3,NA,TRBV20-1,TGCAGTGCTAGAGCGGGAGAGGCAGATACGCAGTATTTT,CSARAGEADTQYF
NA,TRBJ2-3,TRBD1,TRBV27,TGTGCCAGCAGTCCGGGACAGAACCCTAGCACAGATACGCAGTATTTT,CASSPGQNPSTDTQYF